The next 18 T cell receptor beta chains were all read from a single sample in a study of blood T cells in healthy people across ages. Together with a sample-barcoded 5' primer, a J-beta primer mix was included in a second PCR lasting roughly 6 to 12 cycles. TCRdb analysed the 5' RACE reads with MiXCR anew, one entry per CDR3 protein. The table lists 650,000 to 900,000 distinct CDR3 sequences, 60% to 80% of them singletons, with roughly 26% in the top ten. The sequencing input was blood. These receptors were obtained from a man aged 25-45 years in good health.

The J gene is TRBJ1-3, the V gene TRBV7-2, with 8 bases lining up with TRBD1. The CDR3 loop spans 15 amino acids. Germline V lookup: CDR1 SGHTA, CDR2 FQGNSA. V dropped 5 bases and J dropped 0; count of bases not matched to a gene: 3. CDR3 residues: CASSTTGDSGNTIYF. CDR3 coding DNA: TGTGCCAGCAGCACGACAGGGGACTCTGGAAACACCATATATTTT.

This clonotype was recorded a few times. CDR3 DNA sequence: TGTGCCAGCAGCGGGAGACTCGGAGAGACCCAGTACTTC. This encodes CASSGRLGETQYF. V is TRBV7-2 and J is TRBJ2-5; D may be TRBD2 (5 bases). V was clipped by 5 bases and J by 4 bases, with 11 bases between them. There are 13 residues in the CDR3. Germline V gene lookup returns CDR1 SGHTA and CDR2 FQGNSA.

Regarding this clonotype: This may stem from a read error, because a much larger clone lies one nucleotide away. This chain uses TRBV20-1 with TRBJ2-5; 8 positions match TRBD2. The closer fit of TRBJ2-1 to the DNA end suggests the J call may be wrong. The CDR3 is made up of 17 amino acids. Germline-derived CDR1 and CDR2 are DFQATT and SNEGSKA (reference sequence). The CDR3 nucleotides read TGCAGTGCCCCCCCAGGTAGCGGGGACTCGTACCAAGAGACCCAGTTCTTC. It translates to CSAPPGSGDSYQETQFF.

The rearrangement uses TRBV7-9 and TRBJ2-7; 7 bases are shared with TRBD2. The CDR3 extends over 15 amino acids. The J segment lost 2 bases and the V segment lost 0 bases, leaving 4 bases of the junction unmatched. Germline V CDR1 and CDR2: SEHNR, FQNEAQ (reference sequence). For the CDR3, the DNA is TGTGCCAGCAGCTTAGCGGCTAGCGGCGCCTACGAGCAGTACTTC. Translated, it gives CASSLAASGAYEQYF.

This rearrangement joins TRBV15 to TRBJ2-1; the match to TRBD1 covers 10 bases. Germline lookup yields CDR1 LNHNV and CDR2 YYDKDF (reference sequence). Trimming cost V 4 bases and J 9 bases; bases outside gene matches: 9. The CDR3 covers 15 residues. This CDR3 reads CATSIRDRGRGEQFF. The CDR3 nucleotides are TGTGCCACCAGCATCCGGGACAGGGGTCGCGGTGAGCAGTTCTTC.

This chain uses TRBV27 with TRBJ1-1, with a possible D match to TRBD1 (5 bases). There are 14 residues in the CDR3. The germline gives CDR1 MNHEY, CDR2 SMNVEV (reference sequence). V lost 8 bases and J 4 bases, leaving 17 bases between the germline ends. CDR3 residues: CASVQGRESTEAFF. In DNA, the CDR3 is TGTGCCAGCGTCCAGGGCAGGGAAAGCACTGAAGCTTTCTTT.

The V gene is TRBV7-3, the J gene TRBJ1-1; D is unclear. The germline V and J ends were trimmed by 5 bases and 4 bases, with 11 bases remaining between them. The CDR3 has 13 amino acids. CDR1 and CDR2 (germline): SGHTA, FQGTGA. The CDR3 region has the DNA TGTGCCAGCAGCACACACCCGGCCACTGAAGCTTTCTTT. Its translation is CASSTHPATEAFF.

The rearrangement links TRBV7-8 to TRBJ2-7, with D tentatively TRBD1 (5 bases). The germline V and J ends were trimmed by 3 bases and 0 bases, with 12 bases remaining between them. The V gene's germline CDR1 is SGHVS and CDR2 FQNEAQ. The CDR3 is 15 residues long. CDR3 amino acids: CASSFPQGYSYEQYF. CDR3 DNA: TGTGCCAGCAGCTTTCCGCAGGGTTACTCCTACGAGCAGTACTTC.

J is TRBJ2-5 and V is TRBV12-3 or TRBV12-4; a weak D match, TRBD2 (5 bases). This CDR3 has 13 amino acids. V lost 1 base and J 11 bases, leaving 14 bases between the germline ends. CDR3 bases: TGTGCCAGCAGTTTAGGTGGGGTCTGGGAGCAGTACTTC. Translating gives CASSLGGVWEQYF.

The chain combines TRBV20-1 with TRBJ2-7, with 7 bases aligning to TRBD2. After removal of 3 bases from V and 2 bases from J, the junction contained 16 bases not matched to a gene. This CDR3 region has 17 residues. Germline CDR1 and CDR2: DFQATT and SNEGSKA (reference sequence). The CDR3 coding sequence is TGCAGTGCTAGCCTTCGGCCCACTAGCGTACAAACCTACGAGCAGTACTTC. Protein product: CSASLRPTSVQTYEQYF.

This clonotype was seen a few times. This chain connects TRBV27 to TRBJ1-1; D unclear. Germline V gene lookup returns CDR1 MNHEY and CDR2 SMNVEV (reference sequence). The CDR3 sequence is 13 residues long. V lost 4 bases and J lost 1, with 7 bases in between. The CDR3 nucleotides read TGTGCCAGCAGTTCTCGTAGGAACACTGAAGCTTTCTTT. Its translation: CASSSRRNTEAFF.

This clonotype has more than one count but fewer than ten. The V call is TRBV10-3, the J call TRBJ2-2; D might be TRBD1 (5 bases). V gave up 6 bases and J gave up 0 bases, with 11 bases separating them. Germline assignment: CDR1 ENHRY and CDR2 SYGVKD. The CDR3 spans 15 residues. Here the CDR3 DNA reads TGTGCCATCAGCCTTGGGGCTGCGAACACCGGGGAGCTGTTTTTT. Translating it yields CAISLGAANTGELFF.

The gene calls are TRBV3-1 and TRBJ2-5; possibly TRBD1 for D (6 bases). This CDR3 spans 15 amino acids. Trimming shortened V by 4 bases and J by 0 bases, and 12 bases separated the two germline ends. Germline-derived CDR1 and CDR2 are LGHDT and YNNKEL (reference sequence). In nucleotides, the CDR3 is TGTGCCAGCAGCCGTATGAGGGGGTACCAAGAGACCCAGTACTTC. This codes for CASSRMRGYQETQYF.

This chain uses TRBV6-2 or TRBV6-3 with TRBJ2-6, with 7 bases fitting TRBD1. Germline CDR1 and CDR2: MNHEY and SVGEGT. This CDR3 spans 21 amino acids. V lost 5 bases and J lost 4; bases outside the gene matches: 23. The CDR3 region has the DNA TGTGCCAGCAGTAGGCCAATCGACAGGGCTCCCCACCATCAAGGGGCCAACGTCCTGACTTTC. Its translation is CASSRPIDRAPHHQGANVLTF.

The CDR3 DNA reads as TGTGCCAGCAGCCCCGGGACTAGCGGGGGGTACAATGAGCAGTTCTTC. Its protein is CASSPGTSGGYNEQFF. This chain links TRBV9 with TRBJ2-1, with 15 bases identical to TRBD2. The length of the CDR3 is 16 residues. Per the germline V gene, CDR1 is SGDLS and CDR2 is YYNGEE. J lost 4 bases, V lost 4 bases, and 3 bases had no gene match.

The chain uses TRBV9 and TRBJ2-3; 8 nucleotides match TRBD2. The trim removed 1 base at V and 5 bases at J, leaving 9 bases unmatched. This CDR3 spans 16 amino acids. Germline-derived CDR1 and CDR2 are SGDLS and YYNGEE. CDR3 in amino acids: CASSVSGGAMGDTQYF. The CDR3 coding sequence is TGTGCCAGCAGCGTATCCGGGGGGGCGATGGGAGATACGCAGTATTTT.

The rearrangement uses TRBV25-1 and TRBJ1-2; 7 bases are a match to TRBD1. Germline V gene sequence: CDR1 MGHDK, CDR2 SYGVNS. This CDR3 is 13 amino acids long. V shed 6 bases and J 6 bases; nucleotides not matched to a gene: 7. The CDR3 DNA follows: TGTGCCAGCAGGGGACAGCCGGGGGATGGCTACACCTTC. Translated: CASRGQPGDGYTF.

The rearrangement uses TRBV5-1 and TRBJ1-5; tentatively, D is TRBD1 (5 bases). Trimming removed 0 bases at V and 4 bases at J, with 8 bases between. Germline CDR1 and CDR2: SGHRS and YFSETQ. The CDR3 has 14 amino acids. The DNA for the CDR3 is TGCGCCAGCAGCTTGGATGGGGGAAATCAGCCCCAGCATTTT. It encodes CASSLDGGNQPQHF. Filled out from reference TRBV5-1 and TRBJ1-5, the complete variable domain reads KAGVTQTPRYLIKTRGQQVTLSCSPISGHRSVSWYQQTPGQGLQFLFEYFSETQRNKGNFPGRFSGRQFSNSRSEMNVSTLELGDSALYLCASSLDGGNQPQHFGDGTRLSIL.